The rows below give T cell receptor beta chains drawn from one sample of a study of prognosis after radiotherapy for stage I lung cancer. TCRdb independently ran MiXCR on the multiplex PCR reads; one entry per CDR3 protein. The sample has around 20,000 distinct CDR3 sequences, roughly 45% seen once. The sequencing used PBMCs, collected before or after stereotactic body radiation therapy (not recorded which). The receptor source for this set is a donor aged 50 or older with non-small cell lung cancer. CDR3s include the opening cysteine and the closing phenylalanine or tryptophan. D genes are given only for firm matches. Clone size is given for some rows only: seen once, a few or many times, or a class if the clone is expanded.

j_call	clone_size	v_call	d_call	cdr3_nt	cdr3_aa
TRBJ1-4	many	TRBV5-1	TRBD1	TGCGCCAGCAGCCCAACCGGGACAGGGAGAGAAAAACTGTTTTTT	CASSPTGTGREKLFF
TRBJ2-1	.	TRBV20-1	TRBD2	TGCAGTGCTAGGTGGACTAGCGGGATGGGCCTTTTGCATGAGCAGTTCTTC	CSARWTSGMGLLHEQFF
TRBJ2-5	.	TRBV6-5	TRBD1	TGTGCCAGCAGTTTCGGACAGGGTCGTCGAGAGACCCAGTACTTC	CASSFGQGRRETQYF
TRBJ1-4	many	TRBV28	TRBD1	TGTGCCAGCAGTACACAGGGGATTAATAATGAAAAACTGTTTTTT	CASSTQGINNEKLFF
TRBJ2-7	.	TRBV7-2	.	TGTGCCAGCAGCTCCAGACTGGGCGTTATTAAGGAGCAGTACTTC	CASSSRLGVIKEQYF
TRBJ2-2	.	TRBV12-3/TRBV12-4	TRBD2	TGTGCCAGCAGTTTAGCATGGGTACGAACTAGCGGGGTGTCCGGGGAGCTGTTTTTT	CASSLAWVRTSGVSGELFF
TRBJ2-5	many	TRBV4-1	.	TGCGCCAGCAGCCAAGACAGGGTTGGCGAGACCCAGTACTTC	CASSQDRVGETQYF
TRBJ1-2	.	TRBV20-1	.	TGCAGTGCTAGACTACAGGACAGCGAGAGCTACACCTTC	CSARLQDSESYTF
TRBJ2-7	.	TRBV28	.	TGTGCCAGCAGTTTCGGAGGGGGCGAGCAGTACTTC	CASSFGGGEQYF
TRBJ2-2	many	TRBV2	.	TGTGCCAGCAGTCCTGACAGCGCGAACACCGGGGAGCTGTTTTTT	CASSPDSANTGELFF
TRBJ2-7	many	TRBV6-1	TRBD1	TGTGCCAGCAGGAGACAGGGGGCTGTCGACGAGCAGTACTTC	CASRRQGAVDEQYF
TRBJ2-7	many	TRBV5-1	.	TGCGCCAGCAGCTCGAACCGGCGGAGGGAGCAGTACTTC	CASSSNRRREQYF
TRBJ1-2	.	TRBV5-1	.	TGCGCCAGCAGCTTGGAACGGGCCGGCTATGGCTACACCTTC	CASSLERAGYGYTF
TRBJ2-3	many	TRBV3-1	.	TGTGCCAGCAGCCAACAGAGTAGCACAGATACGCAGTATTTT	CASSQQSSTDTQYF
TRBJ1-5	once	TRBV6-2/TRBV6-3	TRBD1	TGTGCCAGCAGCATGGGACAGGGGATAATAAATCAGCCCCAGCATTTT	CASSMGQGIINQPQHF
TRBJ1-2	many	TRBV7-2	TRBD1	TGTGCCAGCAGCTCGGGACAGGTCCCCGGTTTTGGCTACACCTTC	CASSSGQVPGFGYTF
TRBJ2-2	.	TRBV12-3/TRBV12-4	.	TGTGCCAGCAGGCGAACAGGCACCGGGGAGCTGTTTTTT	CASRRTGTGELFF
TRBJ1-5	many	TRBV7-9	.	TGTGCCAGCAGCCCCCATGGCAATCAGCCCCAGCATTTT	CASSPHGNQPQHF
TRBJ2-5	many	TRBV5-1	TRBD2	TGCGCCAGCAGCTTGGCTAGCGGGGGATCCGGTGAGACCCAGTACTTC	CASSLASGGSGETQYF
TRBJ2-7	.	TRBV24-1	TRBD2	TGTGCCCCCCGGCGGGAGGTGGGGGACGATCAGTACTTC	CAPRREVGDDQYF
TRBJ2-3	.	TRBV27	.	TGTGCCAGCAGTTTACTGGCTTTTGACACAGATACGCAGTATTTT	CASSLLAFDTDTQYF
TRBJ1-5	.	TRBV19	.	TGTGCCAGTAGTATGGCTCCGCGGAATAGCAATCAGCCCCAGCATTTT	CASSMAPRNSNQPQHF
TRBJ2-1	once	TRBV20-1	TRBD2	TGCAGTGCTAGAGTACTAGCGGGAGTGTTTAATGAGCAGTTCTTC	CSARVLAGVFNEQFF
TRBJ1-1	many	TRBV5-1	.	TGCGCCAGCAGCTTGGTTTTCGGGAGTACTGAAGCTTTCTTT	CASSLVFGSTEAFF
TRBJ2-1	many	TRBV7-2	TRBD2	TGTGCCAGCAGCTTAGCTAGCGGGGCAAGGGGTTACAATGAGCAGTTCTTC	CASSLASGARGYNEQFF
TRBJ2-7	many	TRBV19	TRBD2	TGTGCCAGTAGTGGTAGCGGGAGAGAGTACGAGCAGTACTTC	CASSGSGREYEQYF
TRBJ2-1	many	TRBV5-4	.	TGTGCCAGCAGCCCACGACAGGATCTCTACAATGAGCAGTTCTTC	CASSPRQDLYNEQFF
TRBJ2-3	once	TRBV27	.	TGTGCCAGCGGGAATTCTGGAATCGGGGATACGCAGTATTTT	CASGNSGIGDTQYF